One and the same sample provided the 7 T cell receptor beta chains below, sequenced in a study of blood T cell repertoires in COVID-19. TCRdb keeps only in-frame clones here, not all; method: immunoSEQ multiplex PCR. The sample has hundreds of thousands of clones; about 88% are singletons. The sample comprised PBMCs or T cells enriched from blood (not recorded which). The receptors originated from a woman aged 50 to 60 who had recovered from COVID-19.

The gene calls are TRBV28 and TRBJ2-7, with TRBD2 identical over 13 bases. Germline-derived CDR1 and CDR2 are MDHEN and SYDVKM. The V gene end was trimmed by 6 bases and the J gene end by 6 bases; junction bases not matched to a gene: 5. This CDR3 contains 14 residues. The CDR3 region is CASSQTSGRVEQYF. DNA for the CDR3: TGTGCCAGCAGCCAAACTAGCGGGAGGGTCGAGCAGTACTTC.

This chain links TRBV13 with TRBJ2-3; 7 bases are a match to TRBD2. CDR1 is PRHDT and CDR2 is FYEKMQ in the germline V gene (reference sequence). Germline trimming cut 5 bases from V and 1 base from J; bases unmatched to any gene: 6. CDR3 size: 15 residues. CDR3 region: CASSDRAGGTDTQYF. DNA of the CDR3: TGTGCCAGCAGCGATCGGGCGGGAGGCACAGATACGCAGTATTTT.

The chain recombines TRBV6-1 with TRBJ1-4; unclear D gene. This CDR3 has 14 residues. V lost 3 bases and J lost 7, with 12 bases in between. Germline V CDR1 and CDR2: MNHNS, SASEGT. The DNA of the CDR3 is TGTGCCAGCAGTGATCTCGGTTCCGGTGAAAAACTGTTTTTT. Translation gives CASSDLGSGEKLFF.

The chain uses TRBV7-2 and TRBJ2-1; the match to TRBD2 covers 10 bases. Trimming removed 5 bases from V and 7 bases from J; junction bases left unmatched: 11. This CDR3 has 16 residues. Germline CDR1 SGHTA, CDR2 FQGNSA. CDR3 region: CASSLWSSGSGNEQFF. CDR3 DNA: TGTGCCAGCAGCCTGTGGTCTAGCGGGAGTGGTAATGAGCAGTTCTTC.

V gene TRBV6-5 combines with J gene TRBJ1-1; no definite D call. The CDR3 length is 10 residues. V lost 4 bases and J lost 9, with 6 bases in between. The germline V gene has CDR1 MNHEY and CDR2 SVGAGI. CDR3 DNA sequence: TGTGCCAGCAGTTCGCTAAAAGCTTTCTTT. It encodes CASSSLKAFF.

The genes are TRBV18 and TRBJ1-1; 8 nucleotides align to TRBD1. CDR3 length equals 15 residues. Germline lookup yields CDR1 KGHSH and CDR2 LQKENI. V lost 4 bases and J lost 0; bases outside the gene matches: 4. CDR3 in amino acids: CASSLLGQVNTEAFF. Written as DNA, the CDR3 is TGTGCCAGCTCACTACTGGGACAGGTGAACACTGAAGCTTTCTTT.

As concerns this clone: Relative to the germline gene, one junction end is altered; a read error may explain this. The chain has TRBV11-2 and TRBJ2-7; maybe TRBD1 (5 bases). CDR3 size: 14 residues. Per germline, CDR1 SGHAT and CDR2 FQNNGV. This CDR3 reads CASSLGVRSVEQYF. CDR3 sequence (DNA): TGTGCCAGCAGTTTAGGGGTCAGGTCCGTGGAGCAGTACTTC.